This T cell receptor beta chain was recorded in a study of cytomegalovirus exposure and HLA in healthy donors. In the PCR, 60 Vbeta and 13 Jbeta primers were used. This table comes from immunoSEQ multiplex PCR, and its TCRdb copy is limited to in-frame clones, with some not included. The sample has 100,000 to 150,000 clones, approximately 75% seen once. Regarding this clone: Other DNA sequences in this sample translate to the same CDR3.

Sequences were obtained from PBMCs. The sequence was collected from a woman in her forties or fifties in good health and CMV-seronegative.

CDR3 residues: CASSSRQNEQYF. Written as DNA, the CDR3 is TGTGCCAGCAGTTCCAGACAGAACGAGCAGTACTTC. The V gene is TRBV28, the J gene TRBJ2-7, with D perhaps TRBD1 (5 bases). This CDR3 contains 12 residues. The V end lost 4 bases, the J end lost 5 bases, and 9 bases lay between the germline ends. Germline assignment: CDR1 MDHEN and CDR2 SYDVKM.